This entry features one TCR beta chain sequence. Which antigen it targets is not known. Per-base quality was not reported, and no clone a single base away is much larger than it. The collaborating institutions used their own protocols to collect whole blood in K2EDTA tubes. Collaborator samples were shipped for TCRbeta analysis as frozen whole blood, isolated PBMCs, or DNA extracted from either sample type. This sample was taken from a study of blood T cell repertoires in COVID-19 (dated by TCRdb to 2020 to 2021). Background for the entire study: The collaborator samples originated in the United States, Italy and Spain and spanned the acute and convalescent phases of COVID-19. The prospective study material was composed of cDNA or gDNA derived from T cells, B-cell-depleted T cells, or PBMCs. Subjects who had been exposed to COVID-19, were actively infected with it, or had recovered from it provided the deeply sampled blood TCRbeta repertoires that made up the dataset. A freely available public database, intended as a resource for researchers studying the immune response to SARS-CoV-2, is where the repertoires were released. The samples were drawn from two sources: the first 160 participants of the ongoing ImmuneRACE study, and 1,200 or so subjects contributed by 6 global collaborators. Sample metadata almost always included a de-identified subject ID, COVID-19 status, age in years and sex. Where available, HLA class I and class II types were taken from metadata supplied by the sample provider and were not determined by assay-based typing.

The paper as a whole reports these results and caveats: The amount of clinical and demographic metadata varied by source and participant and was provided uncurated.

TCRbeta CDR3 regions were amplified from genomic DNA by means of the immunoSEQ Assay, a bias-controlled multiplex PCR. The study's own analysis went as follows. The number of nucleated cells in each sample was estimated from the amplification of reference gene primers within the assay. To quantify the absolute abundance of each unique TCRbeta CDR3 rearrangement, sequence reads were collapsed and filtered. For each sample, productive Simpson clonality was calculated as the square root of Simpson's diversity index over productive rearrangements. The clones in this table, taken by TCRdb from immuneACCESS, are in-frame only. Not every clone is retained; where verified, under half of the shortfall comes from an unresolved V gene, and the cause of the rest is unknown. That table gives V, J and clone size, and the DNA gave D and trimming. The sample table shows about 61,000 clones, and around four fifths are seen once. Of the sample, around 5% is held by the ten largest clones.

The CDR3 has 16 amino acids, counting the end cysteine and phenylalanine. CDR3 DNA is the only sequence kept; it has 48 bases, read in frame from the first base. CDR1 and CDR2, per the germline V gene, are SGHVS and FQNEAQ. V is cut back by 5 bases and J by 1 base, with 5 bases in the junction unmatched. The chain couples TRBV7-8 to TRBJ2-2, with 9 middle bases fitting TRBD1. The source is a man in his sixties or seventies with acute or convalescent COVID-19. Sample: peripheral blood. The CDR3 protein sequence reads: CASSPTGQGNTGELFF. Here is the DNA: TGTGCCAGCAGCCCTACGGGACAGGGGAACACCGGGGAGCTGTTTTTT.